The 15 T cell receptor beta chains given below trace back to one sample, sequenced in a study of regulatory T cells in long-lasting Graves disease. Documented time point: persistent/refractory GD, antithyroid drugs over 5 years with positive TRAb. RNA extracted from PBMCs served as the sequencing template. Arm-PCR of CDR3 regions with iRepertoire HTBI primers generated TCR beta libraries. TCRdb ran MiXCR on the multiplex PCR reads and lists one entry per CDR3 protein. The sample holds 350,000 to 500,000 distinct CDR3 sequences, 21% seen once. This sample comprised peripheral blood mononuclear cells (PBMCs), obtained when the disease was refractory, from a patient treated with antithyroid drugs. The origin of the receptors is a female donor with Graves disease.

This clonotype appeared many times. The chain couples TRBV3-1 to TRBJ2-5, with TRBD2 as a possible D gene (6 bases). There are 15 residues in the CDR3. Germline V gene sequence: CDR1 LGHDT, CDR2 YNNKEL (reference sequence). V was shortened by 5 bases and J by 4 bases, with 17 bases between the two germline ends. The DNA for the CDR3 is TGTGCCAGCAGCAAACAGTACCTCGGGGGAGAGACCCAGTACTTC. This translates into CASSKQYLGGETQYF.

This CDR3 is CAWSHPTYNEQFF. In nucleotides, the CDR3 is TGTGCCTGGAGCCACCCGACCTACAATGAGCAGTTCTTC. The rearrangement joins TRBV30 to TRBJ2-1; D ambiguous. CDR3 length: 13 residues. V lost 3 bases, J lost 2 bases, and 8 bases lay in between. Germline CDR1 GTSNPN, CDR2 SVGIG (reference sequence).

For this clonotype: This sequence may be a read error, since a much larger clone differs from it by one base. V gene TRBV20-1 combines with J gene TRBJ2-7; tentatively, D is TRBD2 (6 bases). Germline V CDR1 and CDR2: DFQATT, SNEGSKA (reference sequence). The CDR3 is made up of 12 amino acids. The CDR3 DNA follows: TGCAGTTCTAGGACGGGAGTAGCCGAGCAGTACTTC. Encoded protein: CSSRTGVAEQYF.

This clonotype came up many times. The chain couples TRBV6-2 or TRBV6-3 to TRBJ2-7, with 9 bases matching TRBD1. J lost 3 bases, V lost 2 bases, and 8 bases had no gene match. This CDR3 is 16 amino acids long. CDR1 is MNHEY, CDR2 SVGEGT, per germline. CDR3 DNA sequence: TGTGCCAGCAGTTACGGACAGGGGATCTTGGACTACGAGCAGTACTTC. Its translation: CASSYGQGILDYEQYF.

V and J are TRBV3-1 and TRBJ2-1, with a possible D match to TRBD2 (5 bases). Trimming shortened V by 1 base and J by 6 bases, and 16 bases separated the two germline ends. This CDR3 contains 16 residues. Germline lookup yields CDR1 LGHDT and CDR2 YNNKEL (reference sequence). The chain's CDR3 is CASSQAYRDPANEQFF. CDR3 bases: TGTGCCAGCAGCCAAGCCTACCGGGATCCCGCCAATGAGCAGTTCTTC.

Comments on this clonotype: A single base separates this from a much larger clone, so it may be a read error. The gene calls are TRBV6-1 and TRBJ2-3; the match to TRBD2 covers 11 bases. CDR3 length equals 15 residues. V dropped 5 bases and J dropped 2; count of bases not matched to a gene: 3. Looked up from germline, CDR1 is MNHNS and CDR2 is SASEGT. In DNA form, the CDR3 reads TGTGCCAGCAGTCCGGGACTAGCGGACACAGATACGCAGTATTTT. Translation: CASSPGLADTDTQYF.

This clonotype showed up just a few times. The chain uses TRBV18 and TRBJ1-1; a weak D match, TRBD1 (6 bases). Germline-derived CDR1 and CDR2 are KGHSH and LQKENI. V lost 0 bases and J lost 1, with 9 bases in between. CDR3 length equals 15 residues. This CDR3 is CASSPPTGQNTEAFF. The DNA of the CDR3 is TGTGCCAGCTCACCACCGACAGGCCAGAACACTGAAGCTTTCTTT.

This rearrangement joins TRBV27 to TRBJ1-6; 8 nucleotides line up with TRBD1. The CDR3 has 23 amino acids. The junction had 25 bases not matched to a gene; V was cut back by 5 bases and J by 1 base. CDR1 and CDR2 from the germline V gene are MNHEY and SMNVEV (reference sequence). The CDR3 coding sequence is TGTGCCAGCAGTCCCCGCACGACAGGGGACAGGAGCGGAAAGAGGTCCTATAATTCACCCCTCCACTTT. Translation gives CASSPRTTGDRSGKRSYNSPLHF.

The chain has TRBV7-9 and TRBJ1-2; 9 bases are a match to TRBD1. V shed 5 bases, J shed 5 bases, and the junction held 12 bases outside the gene matches. This CDR3 has 16 residues. The V gene's germline CDR1 is SEHNR and CDR2 FQNEAQ (reference sequence). In DNA, the CDR3 is TGTGCCAGCAGCCTCACCCAGGACAGGGGCCGTTATGGCTACACCTTC. As protein: CASSLTQDRGRYGYTF.

This clonotype has ten or more counts. This chain connects TRBV6-5 to TRBJ2-5, with 9 nucleotides matching TRBD2. This CDR3 is 16 amino acids long. After removal of 0 bases from V and 5 bases from J, the junction contained 7 bases not matched to a gene. Germline CDR1 is MNHEY and CDR2 is SVGAGI. DNA of the CDR3: TGTGCCAGCAGTTACTCGTCTAGCGGGATGGTGGAGACCCAGTACTTC. Encoded protein: CASSYSSSGMVETQYF.

The chain carries TRBV3-1 and TRBJ2-1; TRBD2 aligns across 8 bases. The trim removed 7 bases at V and 2 bases at J, leaving 4 bases unmatched. The length of the CDR3 is 14 residues. Germline V gene sequence: CDR1 LGHDT, CDR2 YNNKEL (reference sequence). The CDR3 nucleotides read TGTGCCAGCAACCCAGCGGGAGCCTACAATGAGCAGTTCTTC. Translated: CASNPAGAYNEQFF.

This clonotype showed up many times. CDR3 nucleotides: TGTGCCTGGAGGGGCACCGGGGAGCTGTTTTTT. It is translated as CAWRGTGELFF. The chain joins TRBV30 to TRBJ2-2; D is unresolved. Germline V CDR1 and CDR2: GTSNPN, SVGIG (reference sequence). The CDR3 consists of 11 residues. V lost 3 bases and J 4 bases, leaving 3 bases between the germline ends. The variable domain in full, completed from reference TRBV30 and TRBJ2-2, reads SQTIHQWPATLVQPVGSPLSLECTVEGTSNPNLYWYRQAAGRGLQLLFYSVGIGQISSEVPQNLSASRPQDRQFILSSKKLLLSDSGFYLCAWRGTGELFFGEGSRLTVL.

This clonotype was found many times. The chain recombines TRBV20-1 with TRBJ1-4; 9 bases fit TRBD1. CDR3 length equals 13 residues. V shed 5 bases and J 14 bases; nucleotides not matched to a gene: 12. Germline V gene sequence: CDR1 DFQATT, CDR2 SNEGSKA (reference sequence). CDR3 coding DNA: TGCAGTGCTCAGCGGGGACAGGGTTTTGCGCTGTTTTTT. Translated, it gives CSAQRGQGFALFF.

There are a few counts of this clonotype. The chain has TRBV12-3 or TRBV12-4 and TRBJ2-1, with 8 positions matching TRBD2. CDR3 size: 16 residues. After removal of 5 bases from V and 6 bases from J, the junction contained 12 bases not matched to a gene. CDR3 region: CASSPPRAGGINEQFF. For the CDR3, the DNA is TGTGCCAGCAGTCCCCCCCGGGCGGGAGGAATCAATGAGCAGTTCTTC.

This clonotype was seen many times. This chain links TRBV7-6 with TRBJ2-2; D is unresolved. CDR3 size: 12 residues. Trimming left V 4 bases short and J 6 bases short, with 6 bases between. CDR1 and CDR2 from the germline V gene are SGHVS and FNYEAQ. As DNA, the CDR3 is TGTGCCAGCAGCTCCGATTCCGGGGAGCTGTTTTTT. Its protein product is CASSSDSGELFF. The full variable domain, with the rest looked up from reference TRBV7-6 and TRBJ2-2, is GAGVSQSPRYKVTKRGQDVALRCDPISGHVSLYWYRQALGQGPEFLTYFNYEAQQDKSGLPNDRFSAERPEGSISTLTIQRTEQRDSAMYRCASSSDSGELFFGEGSRLTVL.